This T cell receptor beta chain was recorded in a study of T cell repertoires in cytomegalovirus infection. Across the whole study: Alongside well-studied HLA-B-restricted CMV epitopes, recently identified HLA-C-restricted CMV epitopes were also used. Study findings and constraints: The ex vivo response was dominated by HLA-C-restricted CMV-specific TCR beta clonotypes.

TCRdb re-derived calls from the reads in MiXCR, one entry per CDR3 protein. The data contain 650,000 to 900,000 distinct CDR3 sequences, about 27% of them singletons. On this clonotype: The target antigen is unknown.

The germline V gene has CDR1 SEHNR and CDR2 FQNEAQ (reference sequence). The trim removed 4 bases at V and 8 bases at J, leaving 23 bases unmatched. The CDR3 loop spans 20 amino acids. Sequences were derived from cultured CD8+ T cells from PBMCs, sampled from culture after CMV antigen stimulation. The chain recombines TRBV7-9 with TRBJ2-3, with TRBD1 identical over 11 bases. This TCR came from a human donor in good health (CMV status not recorded). Some clones in this sample may be carry-over from other donors' samples. The CDR3 sequence: CASSSLRGTGGLTEGGTQYF. CDR3 DNA sequence: TGTGCCAGCAGCTCCCTTCGGGGGACAGGGGGTTTAACAGAGGGAGGTACGCAGTATTTT.